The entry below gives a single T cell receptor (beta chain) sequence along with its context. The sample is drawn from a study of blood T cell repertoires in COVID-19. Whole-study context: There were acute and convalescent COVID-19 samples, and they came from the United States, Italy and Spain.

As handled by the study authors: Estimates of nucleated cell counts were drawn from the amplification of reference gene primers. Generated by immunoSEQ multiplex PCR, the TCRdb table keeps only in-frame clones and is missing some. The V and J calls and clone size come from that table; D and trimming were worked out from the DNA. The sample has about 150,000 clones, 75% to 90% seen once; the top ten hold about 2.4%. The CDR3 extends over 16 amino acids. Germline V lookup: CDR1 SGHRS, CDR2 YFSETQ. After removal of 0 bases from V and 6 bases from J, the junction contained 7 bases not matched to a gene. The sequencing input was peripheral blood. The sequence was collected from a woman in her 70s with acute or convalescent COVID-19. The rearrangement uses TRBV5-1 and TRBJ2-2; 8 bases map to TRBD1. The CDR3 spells CASSLDGQGSAGELFF. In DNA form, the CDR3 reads TGCGCCAGCAGCTTGGACGGACAGGGATCCGCCGGGGAGCTGTTTTTT.